The rows below give T cell receptor beta chains drawn from one sample of a study of OX40 agonist ivuxolimab in advanced cancers. Only in-frame clones appear in the TCRdb table, and some are missing; sequencing was by immunoSEQ multiplex PCR. Among nearly 25,000 clones, approximately 80% were seen once, and the ten largest hold 1.4%. The sample in question was CD4+ or CD8+ T cells sorted from blood, obtained in a trial of the OX40 agonist ivuxolimab. Receptors were obtained from an adult with an advanced solid tumor such as melanoma, head and neck, liver or kidney cancer. The CDR3 runs from the conserved cysteine through the conserved F or W. A D gene is named only where the DNA matches it firmly. Clone size appears in some rows only: once, few, many, or a class for an expanded clone.

NA	NA	TRBV7-8	16	TRBJ1-3	CASSPRGWVSGNTIYF	TGTGCCAGCAGCCCCCGGGGGTGGGTCTCTGGAAACACCATATATTTT
NA	NA	TRBV30	13	TRBJ2-3	CAWSKKSSTAQYF	TGTGCCTGGAGCAAAAAGAGCTCAACGGCGCAGTATTTT
medium-sized	NA	TRBV6-5	13	TRBJ2-7	CASSSTLPWEQYF	TGTGCCAGCAGTTCAACCCTCCCGTGGGAGCAGTACTTC
NA	NA	TRBV27	15	TRBJ2-7	CASSHRGGQRTEQYF	TGTGCCAGCAGCCACCGGGGAGGCCAAAGGACCGAGCAGTACTTC
NA	NA	TRBV14	16	TRBJ2-6	CASSQPLGAGANVLTF	TGTGCCAGCAGCCAACCACTGGGCGCTGGGGCCAACGTCCTGACTTTC
NA	TRBD2	TRBV19	15	TRBJ2-1	CASSLTSGQGGEQFF	TGTGCCAGTAGTCTGACTAGCGGGCAGGGGGGTGAGCAGTTCTTC
NA	NA	TRBV28	13	TRBJ2-1	CASTQGGSDEQFF	TGTGCCAGCACCCAGGGGGGTTCGGATGAGCAGTTCTTC
NA	TRBD2	TRBV14	18	TRBJ2-5	CASSQGAISGGATETQYF	TGTGCCAGCAGCCAAGGAGCCATTAGCGGGGGGGCTACAGAGACCCAGTACTTC
NA	TRBD1	TRBV5-4	15	TRBJ1-1	CASSSRDSPGRRAFF	TGTGCCAGCAGCTCAAGGGACAGCCCAGGAAGGAGAGCTTTCTTT
once	NA	TRBV7-2	13	TRBJ2-7	CASSFYQEDEQYF	TGTGCCAGCAGCTTTTATCAGGAGGACGAGCAGTACTTC
NA	NA	TRBV10-3	12	TRBJ2-5	CAISEKQETQYF	TGTGCCATCAGTGAGAAGCAAGAGACCCAGTACTTC
NA	TRBD1	TRBV6-6	14	TRBJ1-2	CASSDLGQGSDYTF	TGTGCCAGCAGTGACTTGGGACAGGGGAGTGACTACACCTTC
NA	NA	TRBV10-3	15	TRBJ1-3	CAISSDPNSGNTIYF	TGTGCCATCAGTTCGGACCCTAACTCTGGAAACACCATATATTTT
NA	TRBD1	TRBV7-3	15	TRBJ2-7	CASSPNGQGRDEQYF	TGTGCCAGCAGCCCCAACGGACAGGGAAGAGACGAGCAGTACTTC
NA	NA	TRBV27	17	TRBJ2-1	CASSFLGFQGVDNEQFF	TGTGCCAGCAGTTTTCTAGGCTTCCAGGGCGTAGACAATGAGCAGTTCTTC
once	NA	TRBV6-5	12	TRBJ1-2	CASRLGFYGYTF	TGTGCCAGCAGGCTGGGGTTCTATGGCTACACCTTC
NA	TRBD1	TRBV7-9	16	TRBJ2-7	CASSASGTGSFGEQYF	TGTGCCAGCAGCGCATCCGGGACAGGGAGCTTCGGCGAGCAGTACTTC
NA	NA	TRBV5-6	12	TRBJ2-1	CASSLVASEQFF	TGTGCCAGCAGCCTTGTTGCTAGTGAGCAGTTCTTC
NA	NA	TRBV7-3	13	TRBJ2-1	CASSLTRDTEQFF	TGTGCCAGCAGCTTAACACGTGATACTGAGCAGTTCTTC
NA	NA	TRBV6-1	10	TRBJ2-1	CANRTNEQFF	TGTGCCAACCGGACAAATGAGCAGTTCTTC
NA	NA	TRBV29-1	12	TRBJ1-2	CSADRPNYGYTF	TGCAGCGCAGACAGACCTAACTATGGCTACACCTTC
few	TRBD1	TRBV28	15	TRBJ1-5	CASRETGSSNQPQHF	TGTGCCAGCAGGGAGACAGGGTCTAGCAATCAGCCCCAGCATTTT
NA	NA	TRBV19	14	TRBJ2-7	CASSIRNRDYEQYF	TGTGCCAGTAGTATTCGGAACAGAGACTACGAGCAGTACTTC
NA	TRBD1	TRBV19	13	TRBJ2-5	CATRTGGGETQYF	TGTGCCACAAGGACAGGGGGCGGGGAGACCCAGTACTTC
NA	NA	TRBV19	16	TRBJ1-5	CASSIDKTHRDQPQHF	TGTGCCAGTAGTATAGATAAGACGCATAGAGATCAGCCCCAGCATTTT
NA	NA	TRBV6-5	14	TRBJ2-7	CASSYYRAQGEQYF	TGTGCCAGCAGTTATTACCGGGCCCAAGGGGAGCAGTACTTC
NA	TRBD2	TRBV27	15	TRBJ2-7	CASSQTASGSNEQYF	TGTGCCAGCAGTCAAACGGCTAGCGGCTCCAACGAGCAGTACTTC
few	NA	TRBV2	14	TRBJ1-5	CASSPRGGNQPQHF	TGTGCCAGCAGTCCCCGGGGAGGCAATCAGCCCCAGCATTTT
NA	NA	TRBV19	14	TRBJ1-6	CASSPWTRGSPLHF	TGTGCCAGTAGTCCATGGACCCGGGGTTCACCCCTCCACTTT
NA	NA	TRBV5-1	14	TRBJ2-5	CASSFSVGVETQYF	TGCGCCAGCAGCTTTAGTGTCGGTGTGGAGACCCAGTACTTC
NA	TRBD2	TRBV9	17	TRBJ2-2	CASSPRTSGTLTGELFF	TGTGCCAGCAGCCCGAGAACTAGCGGGACCCTCACCGGGGAGCTGTTTTTT
NA	NA	TRBV7-2	14	TRBJ1-6	CASSISQGYSPLHF	TGTGCCAGCAGCATAAGCCAGGGTTACTCACCCCTCCACTTT
NA	TRBD1	TRBV29-1	12	TRBJ2-7	CSVRQGAYGQYF	TGCAGCGTACGACAGGGGGCCTACGGGCAGTACTTC
few	NA	TRBV27	16	TRBJ2-7	CASSQAGTISAYEQYF	TGTGCCAGCAGTCAGGCCGGGACCATCAGCGCCTACGAGCAGTACTTC
NA	TRBD2	TRBV18	12	TRBJ2-1	CASSRLADEQFF	TGTGCCAGCTCAAGACTAGCTGATGAGCAGTTCTTC
NA	NA	TRBV11-3	12	TRBJ2-3	CASSSDTDTQYF	TGTGCCAGCAGCTCAGACACAGATACGCAGTATTTT
NA	TRBD2	TRBV13	19	TRBJ2-1	CASSLWGFFGGSSYNEQFF	TGTGCCAGCAGCTTATGGGGCTTCTTCGGGGGGAGCTCCTACAATGAGCAGTTCTTC
NA	NA	TRBV6-1	12	TRBJ1-1	CASSHMNTEAFF	TGTGCCAGCAGTCACATGAACACTGAAGCTTTCTTT
NA	NA	TRBV28	11	TRBJ1-2	CASSYGSQATF	TGTGCCAGCAGTTACGGATCACAGGCCACCTTC
NA	NA	TRBV6-6	16	TRBJ1-5	CASSYSGQSSNQPQHF	TGTGCCAGCAGTTACTCGGGGCAGTCAAGCAATCAGCCCCAGCATTTT